Here is one TCR beta chain with its context. The CDR3 covers 18 residues. The J segment lost 5 bases and the V segment lost 3 bases, leaving 17 bases of the junction unmatched. CDR1 is KGHSH, CDR2 LQKENI, per germline. The table came from immunoSEQ multiplex PCR; TCRdb's copy has only in-frame clones and leaves some out. The sample holds 40,000 to 60,000 clones, approximately 92% seen once. The record originates from a study of T cell changes during pregnancy in multiple sclerosis. The rearrangement joins TRBV18 to TRBJ2-5; TRBD1 agrees at 8 bases. The sequenced sample was peripheral blood, obtained after pregnancy. The receptor was derived from a female donor with multiple sclerosis, enrolled in a pregnancy study. CDR3 DNA: TGTGCCAGCTCACCCCTCCCCCGACAGGGGCGTCAAGGGGAGACCCAGTACTTC. This translates into CASSPLPRQGRQGETQYF.